The source of this T cell receptor beta chain is a study of blood T cell repertoires in COVID-19. Study as a whole: The United States, Italy and Spain supplied acute and convalescent COVID-19 samples. From T cells, B-cell-depleted T cells, or PBMCs came the material, which was cDNA or gDNA.

Seattle enrolled patients during active infection and tracked them longitudinally. Generated by immunoSEQ multiplex PCR, the TCRdb table keeps only in-frame clones and is missing some. This table has 300,000 to 400,000 clones, roughly 87% appearing once. Germline loops: CDR1 LNHDA, CDR2 SQIVND (reference sequence). This CDR3 is built from 15 residues. V lost 5 bases and J lost 0, with 13 bases in between. The gene calls are TRBV19 and TRBJ1-1; tentatively, D is TRBD1 (6 bases). Material: peripheral blood. This receptor was identified in a man younger than 45 with COVID-19, enrolled during active disease. The DNA for the CDR3 is TGTGCCAGTAGTGGGGGCGAGATAATGAACACTGAAGCTTTCTTT. Translation: CASSGGEIMNTEAFF.